This T cell receptor (beta chain) derives from a study of cytomegalovirus exposure and HLA in healthy donors. Study in general: HLA-typed donors contributed some 87 million unique TCRs, which were held in an early data release. Whole-study findings and limits: An Asian-associated ancestry cluster reportedly showed fewer N-insertions than the approximately 660-donor mean in a later analysis. The study flagged around 160 TCR beta chains as cytomegalovirus-associated. In a later analysis, across HLA loci, associated TCR counts were highest for DRB1, lowest for HLA-C.

Note on this clone: What it binds is unknown.

PCR employed 60 Vbeta and 13 Jbeta primers. The data were produced by immunoSEQ multiplex PCR, yet TCRdb's version contains in-frame clones alone and is incomplete. Here the sample spans 95,000 to 150,000 clones, 80% to 85% being singletons. The V end was cut by 2 bases, the J end by 4 bases, with 13 bases between. The CDR3 is 15 amino acids. The germline V gene encodes CDR1 LNHDA and CDR2 SQIVND (reference sequence). Sample: PBMCs. This sequence originates from a man between 25 and 39 years old in good health and CMV-seronegative. V gene TRBV19 combines with J gene TRBJ2-3, with D tentatively TRBD2 (5 bases). The CDR3 nucleotides read TGTGCCAGTAGTATACGAGACTCCGGGGCAGATACGCAGTATTTT. Translated, it gives CASSIRDSGADTQYF.